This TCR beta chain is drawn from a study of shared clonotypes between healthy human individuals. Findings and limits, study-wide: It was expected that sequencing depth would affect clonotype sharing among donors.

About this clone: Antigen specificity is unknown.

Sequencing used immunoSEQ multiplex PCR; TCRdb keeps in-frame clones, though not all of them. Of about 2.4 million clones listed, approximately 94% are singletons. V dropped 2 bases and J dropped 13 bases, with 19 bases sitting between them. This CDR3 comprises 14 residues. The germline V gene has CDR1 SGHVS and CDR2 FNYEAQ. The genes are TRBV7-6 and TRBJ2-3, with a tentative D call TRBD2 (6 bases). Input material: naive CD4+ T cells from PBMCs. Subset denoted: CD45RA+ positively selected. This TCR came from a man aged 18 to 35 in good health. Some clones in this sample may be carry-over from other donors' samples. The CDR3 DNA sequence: TGTGCCAGCAGCTTACGGGGGAACGACCTTAGGAAGTATTTT. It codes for CASSLRGNDLRKYF.